These T cell receptor beta chains were read from a single sample in a study of blood T cell repertoires in COVID-19. Clones were sequenced by immunoSEQ multiplex PCR, and TCRdb holds only the in-frame ones, with some missing. The sample has more than 55,000 clones; 86% are singletons. Sequencing was done on a sample of peripheral blood. The receptors stem from a man aged 45 to 65 with active COVID-19. Each CDR3 is given with its conserved first and last residue. The order of the fields is J gene, D gene, clone size, V gene, CDR3 DNA, CDR3 protein. D genes are given only for firm matches. Not all rows give a size; the values are once, few, many and, for expanded clones, a class.

TRBJ2-7,TRBD1,few,TRBV7-3,TGTGCCAGCAGCCACATTACAGGGGGCGAGCAGTACTTC,CASSHITGGEQYF
TRBJ1-3,-,-,TRBV14,TGTGCCAGCAGCCCCTCCGGACAGCTCGGGAACACCATATATTTT,CASSPSGQLGNTIYF
TRBJ2-7,-,-,TRBV19,TGTGCCAGTAGTATTACAGGGTCCCCCTACGAGCAGTACTTC,CASSITGSPYEQYF
TRBJ1-3,-,once,TRBV7-2,TGTGCCAGCAGCTTAAAGACAGTTTCTGGAAACACCATATATTTT,CASSLKTVSGNTIYF
TRBJ2-7,-,-,TRBV6-1,TGTGCCAGCACCTCGCAGGGCCAGGAGCAGTACTTC,CASTSQGQEQYF
TRBJ2-7,-,-,TRBV7-3,TGTGCCAGCAGCTTAATTGGGCAGGGTCTCGACGAGCAGTACTTC,CASSLIGQGLDEQYF
TRBJ2-7,-,-,TRBV7-2,TGTGCCAGCAGCTTATCGGGACTGAGCTCCTACGAGCAGTACTTC,CASSLSGLSSYEQYF
TRBJ1-2,-,-,TRBV29-1,TGCAGCGTTGATTGGTGGGGCGGTGGCTACACCTTC,CSVDWWGGGYTF
TRBJ1-5,TRBD1,-,TRBV30,TGTGCCTGGAGTGGCCCTGGGACAGGAACGAATCAGCCCCAGCATTTT,CAWSGPGTGTNQPQHF
TRBJ1-4,-,-,TRBV28,TGTGCCAGCAGTTTACGGCAGGGCGATGCAACTAATGAAAAACTGTTTTTT,CASSLRQGDATNEKLFF
TRBJ1-1,-,-,TRBV7-2,TGTGCCAGCAGCTTAGTTGGCAGGGTGAACACTGAAGCTTTCTTT,CASSLVGRVNTEAFF
TRBJ1-2,TRBD1,-,TRBV9,TGTGCCAGCAGCCCCCAAGGACAGGGCTATGGCTACACCTTC,CASSPQGQGYGYTF
TRBJ2-3,TRBD2,-,TRBV5-4,TGTGCCAGCAGCCCTAGGACTAGCGGGAGTTATACGCAGTATTTT,CASSPRTSGSYTQYF
TRBJ2-7,TRBD2,-,TRBV5-1,TGCGCCAGCAGCCAGACCGGGACTAGCGGGAGGTTTCCCTACGAGCAGTACTTC,CASSQTGTSGRFPYEQYF
TRBJ1-2,TRBD1,-,TRBV11-2,TGTGCCAGCAGCTCATTCAGGGGGCGGAACTATGGCTACACCTTC,CASSSFRGRNYGYTF
TRBJ2-5,-,-,TRBV6-5,TGTGCCAGCAGTTCGGCGGGGGAGACCCAGTACTTC,CASSSAGETQYF
TRBJ2-7,TRBD1,-,TRBV30,TGTGCCTGGAGTAAGGGACAGCGATACGAGCAGTACTTC,CAWSKGQRYEQYF
TRBJ2-2,TRBD2,-,TRBV5-1,TGCGCCAGCAGCTCGAGCGGGGGGGCCCACACCGGGGAGCTGTTTTTT,CASSSSGGAHTGELFF
TRBJ2-2,TRBD2,-,TRBV27,TGTGCCAGCGCCCCCCCGGGACTAGCTCCCGGGGAGCTGTTTTTT,CASAPPGLAPGELFF
TRBJ2-7,TRBD1,-,TRBV12-3/TRBV12-4,TGTGCCAGCAGTTTCGGGACAGACCGTGAGCAGTACTTC,CASSFGTDREQYF
TRBJ1-1,TRBD1,once,TRBV28,TGTGCCAGCCTGGACAGGGCGCGCACTGAAGCTTTCTTT,CASLDRARTEAFF
TRBJ2-2,TRBD2,few,TRBV14,TGTGCCAGCAGCAGTTGGACTAGTCAGGACACCGGGGAGCTGTTTTTT,CASSSWTSQDTGELFF
TRBJ2-3,-,-,TRBV3-1/TRBV3-2,TGTGCCAGCAGCCAAGATCCCAGGGTATTGAATGGCGGCACAGATACGCAGTATTTT,CASSQDPRVLNGGTDTQYF
TRBJ2-2,TRBD1,-,TRBV23-1,TGCGCCAGCAGTCAAGTGGTCGGGACAGGGGGAACCGGGGAGCTGTTTTTT,CASSQVVGTGGTGELFF
TRBJ2-7,TRBD2,-,TRBV5-1,TGCGCCAGCAGCCGGAAACTAGCGGGAGGCTCCTACGAGCAGTACTTC,CASSRKLAGGSYEQYF
TRBJ2-3,TRBD2,-,TRBV27,TGTGCCAGCACCCCTTTCGTTCGCGGGAGGGCGGGGACAGATACGCAGTATTTT,CASTPFVRGRAGTDTQYF
TRBJ2-2,TRBD1,-,TRBV7-3,TGTGCCAGCAGCAAGACAGGGGCGAACACCGGGGAGCTGTTTTTT,CASSKTGANTGELFF
TRBJ1-2,TRBD1,few,TRBV7-8,TGTGCCAGCAGCTTAGACGACAGGGGAAACTATGGCTACACCTTC,CASSLDDRGNYGYTF
TRBJ2-1,TRBD2,once,TRBV7-9,TGTGCCAGCAGCAAACTAGCGGGAGTGGGGGTCGGCTCCTACAATGAGCAGTTCTTC,CASSKLAGVGVGSYNEQFF
TRBJ2-1,TRBD1,-,TRBV7-8,TGTGCCAGCAGCTCTAGAGGTTTAGGACAGGGGTACAATGAGCAGTTCTTC,CASSSRGLGQGYNEQFF
TRBJ2-3,-,-,TRBV7-3,TGTGCCAGCAGCTCGCGACAGGGAGGTACGCAGTATTTT,CASSSRQGGTQYF
TRBJ2-7,TRBD2,-,TRBV5-1,TGCGCCAGCAGCCCGGGGGGAGAAGGCGAGCAGTACTTC,CASSPGGEGEQYF
TRBJ2-1,TRBD2,-,TRBV5-1,TGCGCCAGCAGAGGTCTAGCGGGAGATATGGATGAGCAGTTCTTC,CASRGLAGDMDEQFF
TRBJ2-4,TRBD1,-,TRBV5-6,TGTGCCAGCAGCTTAACAGGGGGTGAGACCAAAAACATTCAGTACTTC,CASSLTGGETKNIQYF
TRBJ2-3,-,-,TRBV7-7,TGTGCTAGCAGCTTTTTAAGATTGCAGGGGTCAGATACGCAGTATTTT,CASSFLRLQGSDTQYF
TRBJ2-7,TRBD1,-,TRBV14,TGTGCCAGCAGACAGGGGCGGGAGCAGTACTTC,CASRQGREQYF